This T cell receptor (beta chain) was sequenced in a study of blood T cell repertoires in COVID-19 (TCRdb year 2020). Regarding the complete study: Collaborator samples came from the United States, Italy and Spain and covered acute and convalescent phases of COVID-19. The material from the prospective study consisted of cDNA or gDNA derived from T cells, B-cell-depleted T cells, or PBMCs. Subjects who had been exposed to COVID-19, were actively infected with it, or had recovered from it provided the deeply sampled blood TCRbeta repertoires that made up the dataset. The repertoires were released in a freely available public database meant as a resource for research on the immune response to SARS-CoV-2. Samples came from the ongoing ImmuneRACE study (first 160 participants) plus 1,254 subjects from 6 global collaborators. Nearly every sample came with metadata listing a de-identified subject ID, COVID-19 status, age in years and sex. Where available, HLA class I and class II types were obtained from metadata supplied by the sample provider rather than from assay-based typing. Study-wide conclusions, independent of this receptor: The quantity of clinical and demographic metadata differed by source and by participant and was supplied without curation.

Points on this clone: Its antigen has not been determined. Base qualities are missing; no much larger clone stands one base away.

The immunoSEQ Assay, a bias-controlled multiplex PCR, was used to amplify TCRbeta CDR3 regions from genomic DNA. Concerning the study's data processing: The number of nucleated cells in each sample was estimated from the amplification of reference gene primers within the assay. Sequence reads were collapsed and filtered to measure the absolute abundance of every unique TCRbeta CDR3 rearrangement. For each sample, productive Simpson clonality was calculated as the square root of Simpson's diversity index across productive rearrangements. The clones in this table, taken by TCRdb from immuneACCESS, are in-frame only. Not every clone is retained; where verified, under half of the shortfall comes from an unresolved V gene, and the cause of the rest is unknown. D and trimming were read from the DNA, whereas the V and J calls and clone size are those reported in that table. This sample comprises about 210,000 clones, about nine tenths of them detected only once. The ten largest clones represent 10% of the sample.

Enrolling through a virtual design, the prospective study's participants ranged in age from roughly 18 to 95 years and lived across some 22 United States geographic areas. In the prospective study, participants were assigned to cohorts based on the clinical history participants reported in a screening survey and a study questionnaire. In the prospective study, whole blood, serum and a nasopharyngeal or oropharyngeal swab were collected from each participant by mobile phlebotomists. Prospective study participants could optionally give additional blood draws and questionnaires over an approximately 2-month period. Blood samples from the prospective study were shipped frozen or at room temperature prior to DNA extraction. The germline V gene provides CDR1 MGHDK and CDR2 SYGVNS. From the cysteine through the phenylalanine, the CDR3 covers 15 amino acids. The only DNA kept is the CDR3, 45 bases in frame from the first base. V loses 1 base of germline sequence and J loses 7 bases, and the interval between the two ends is 13 bases.

The V and J segments used are TRBV25-1 and TRBJ1-4, with TRBD1 perhaps the D gene, on 6 matching bases. Sequenced input: PBMCs or T cells enriched from blood (not recorded which). The sequence was collected from a man younger than 35 with acute COVID-19. CDR3 region: CASSESGEGGEKLFF. The nucleotide sequence reads TGTGCCAGCAGTGAATCAGGGGAAGGAGGTGAAAAACTGTTTTTT.